These 13 T cell receptor beta chains were all obtained from the same sample, sequenced in a study of blood T cell repertoires in COVID-19. Only in-frame clones appear in the TCRdb table, and some are missing; sequencing was by immunoSEQ multiplex PCR. The sample yields under 300,000 clones, around 90% seen once. Sequencing input: peripheral blood. Every receptor here comes from a woman between 40 and 55 years old who had recovered from COVID-19.

This clone was observed once. The chain uses TRBV18 and TRBJ2-2, with D tentatively TRBD1 (5 bases). The V end lost 2 bases, the J end lost 5 bases, and 12 bases lay between the germline ends. Germline V gives CDR1 KGHSH, CDR2 LQKENI. This CDR3 has 15 residues. As DNA, the CDR3 is TGTGCCAGCTCACCAATACAGGTTGGGACCGGGGAGCTGTTTTTT. Encoded protein: CASSPIQVGTGELFF. Together with reference TRBV18 and TRBJ2-2, the CDR3 gives the full variable domain: NAGVMQNPRHLVRRRGQEARLRCSPMKGHSHVYWYRQLPEEGLKFMVYLQKENIIDESGMPKERFSAEFPKEGPSILRIQQVVRGDSAAYFCASSPIQVGTGELFFGEGSRLTVL.

This chain uses TRBV2 with TRBJ2-1; TRBD2 agrees at 10 bases. Germline V CDR1 and CDR2: SNHLY, FYNNEI. Trimming removed 1 base from V and 14 bases from J; junction bases left unmatched: 14. The CDR3 is 16 residues long. CDR3 DNA: TGTGCCAGCAGTGAAGTGGTAGGGCTAGCGGGAGATAGAAAGTTCTTC. Translation: CASSEVVGLAGDRKFF.

The chain employs TRBV3-1 (or the pseudogene TRBV3-2) and TRBJ2-7, with 8 bases lining up with TRBD2. This CDR3 has 12 residues. The ends lost 7 bases at V and 6 bases at J; junction bases unmatched: 5. Germline CDR1 reads LGHDT; CDR2 reads YNNKEL (reference sequence). For the CDR3, the DNA is TGTGCCAGCAACGGGGGGGGGCGCGAGCAGTACTTC. This sequence encodes CASNGGGREQYF.

The chain has TRBV12-3 or TRBV12-4 and TRBJ1-3, with D unresolved. V was trimmed by 10 bases and J by 3 bases, leaving 13 bases between them. The CDR3 contains 13 residues. CDR3 sequence (DNA): TGTGCCACCACCCGGTCCGGTGGAAACACCATATATTTT. Amino acids: CATTRSGGNTIYF.

The V gene is TRBV7-8, the J gene TRBJ2-1; the match to TRBD1 covers 8 bases. There are 15 residues in the CDR3. Germline V gene sequence: CDR1 SGHVS, CDR2 FQNEAQ. V lost 5 bases and J lost 9; bases outside the gene matches: 12. CDR3 region: CASSPGDRGEGEQFF. In nucleotides, the CDR3 is TGTGCCAGCAGCCCAGGCGACAGGGGAGAAGGTGAGCAGTTCTTC. The complete variable domain, with remaining parts taken from reference TRBV7-8 and TRBJ2-1, reads GAGVSQSPRYKVAKRGQDVALRCDPISGHVSLFWYQQALGQGPEFLTYFQNEAQLDKSGLPSDRFFAERPEGSVSTLKIQRTQQEDSAVYLCASSPGDRGEGEQFFGPGTRLTVL.

This chain uses TRBV10-2 with TRBJ2-3; 9 positions agree with TRBD1. Germline V gene sequence: CDR1 WSHSY, CDR2 SAAADI. V gave up 3 bases and J gave up 2 bases; unmatched junction bases: 9. This CDR3 is 17 amino acids long. CDR3 nucleotide sequence: TGCGCCAGCAGTGACCTCACAGGGGGCTTCACCACAGATACGCAGTATTTT. Its protein is CASSDLTGGFTTDTQYF.

The rearrangement uses TRBV7-8 and TRBJ2-3, with TRBD2 matching over 11 bases. The ends lost 1 base at V and 4 bases at J; junction bases unmatched: 4. The CDR3 totals 16 residues. Germline V CDR1 and CDR2: SGHVS, FQNEAQ. CDR3 residues: CASSLGTSGSPDTQYF. Here the CDR3 DNA reads TGTGCCAGCAGCTTAGGTACTAGCGGGAGCCCAGATACGCAGTATTTT.

CDR3 DNA: TGTGCCAGCAGCCCGACTAGGGAGGATGAGCAGTTCTTC. It specifies CASSPTREDEQFF. This sequence joins TRBV7-2 and TRBJ2-1; possibly TRBD2 for D (6 bases). Germline assignment: CDR1 SGHTA and CDR2 FQGNSA. Trimming removed 5 bases from V and 8 bases from J, with 13 bases in between. This CDR3 contains 13 residues.

This rearrangement joins TRBV30 to TRBJ1-2, with TRBD1 matching over 8 bases. The V and J ends lost 0 bases and 6 bases, in that order; junction bases with no gene match: 6. Germline V gene lookup returns CDR1 GTSNPN and CDR2 SVGIG (reference sequence). The CDR3 is made up of 14 amino acids. The CDR3, as DNA: TGTGCCTGGAGTGTAAGCACAGGGGGTCATGGCTACACCTTC. It encodes CAWSVSTGGHGYTF.

This chain connects TRBV3-1 (or the pseudogene TRBV3-2) to TRBJ2-2; 9 bases map to TRBD2. Germline V CDR1 and CDR2: LGHDT, YNNKEL (reference sequence). Unmatched junction bases numbered 7, after V lost 4 bases and J lost 1 base. The CDR3 has 17 residues. The CDR3 DNA sequence: TGTGCCAGCAGCCTCGGACTAGCGACACAGAACACCGGGGAGCTGTTTTTT. Translation: CASSLGLATQNTGELFF.

This rearrangement joins TRBV12-5 to TRBJ1-4, with 7 bases fitting TRBD1. Germline V gene lookup returns CDR1 LGHNT and CDR2 FRNRAP. The V gene end was trimmed by 2 bases and the J gene end by 13 bases; junction bases not matched to a gene: 19. The CDR3 is made up of 17 amino acids. The chain's CDR3 is CASGLFLTGTAPLRLFF. CDR3 bases: TGTGCTAGTGGTTTGTTCCTCACCGGGACAGCCCCTCTGAGACTGTTTTTT.

A few counts support this clone. The chain employs TRBV10-1 and TRBJ2-7, with TRBD2 matching 10 bases. The germline gives CDR1 WNHNN, CDR2 SYGVQD (reference sequence). J gave up 5 bases and V 5 bases, and 9 bases lay outside the gene matches. CDR3 size: 15 residues. The CDR3 sequence: CASSPRTSGLDEQYF. The CDR3 DNA reads as TGCGCCAGCAGTCCTAGGACTAGCGGATTAGACGAGCAGTACTTC.

The chain joins TRBV2 to TRBJ2-5; 13 bases align to TRBD2. The CDR3 runs to 16 residues. CDR1 is SNHLY and CDR2 is FYNNEI in the germline V gene. V gave up 5 bases and J gave up 7 bases; unmatched junction bases: 10. The CDR3 DNA sequence: TGTGCCAGCAGTCCTGGGACTAGCGGGGCGCGGCTGACCCAGTACTTC. Amino acid sequence: CASSPGTSGARLTQYF.